What follows are 16 T cell receptor beta chains derived from one specimen sequenced in a study of post-analysis software for immune sequencing data. Each TCR beta cDNA library carried unique molecular identifiers. TCRdb ran MiXCR on the PCR reads and lists one entry per CDR3 protein. The table lists 250,000 to 300,000 distinct CDR3 sequences, 30% to 45% of them singletons. General study results and limits: Controls had lower frequencies than patients of five or six TRBV segments, which included TRBV5-6, TRBV5-1 and TRBV20-1.

These receptors are not linked to any known antigen. Material for sequencing was blood. The receptors were gathered from a girl aged 10-17 years with multiple sclerosis.

This clonotype appeared a few times. This chain connects TRBV7-2 to TRBJ2-2, with D hard to call. Germline lookup yields CDR1 SGHTA and CDR2 FQGNSA. Trimming removed 3 bases from V and 2 bases from J, with 10 bases in between. CDR3 length equals 15 residues. The CDR3 nucleotides read TGTGCCAGCAGCTTTAGCCCGTCTAACACCGGGGAGCTGTTTTTT. Its protein product is CASSFSPSNTGELFF.

As concerns this clonotype: A much bigger clone sits one base away, suggesting this may be a read error. The J gene is TRBJ2-3, the V gene TRBV19; TRBD2 matches 13 bases. J was trimmed by 11 bases and V by 10 bases; bases with no gene match: 15. Germline lookup yields CDR1 LNHDA and CDR2 SQIVND (reference sequence). The CDR3 runs 15 residues. This CDR3 reads CATMTDLLAGGMQYF. The CDR3 DNA follows: TGTGCCACTATGACAGACCTACTAGCGGGAGGGATGCAGTATTTT. Combining the CDR3 with reference TRBV19 and TRBJ2-3 gives the whole variable domain DGGITQSPKYLFRKEGQNVTLSCEQNLNHDAMYWYRQDPGQGLRLIYYSQIVNDFQKGDIAEGYSVSREKKESFPLTVTSAQKNPTAFYLCATMTDLLAGGMQYFGPGTRLTVL.

This clonotype has more than one count but fewer than ten. This chain connects TRBV15 to TRBJ2-2, with 9 bases that match TRBD2. The CDR3 runs to 17 residues. Germline lookup yields CDR1 LNHNV and CDR2 YYDKDF (reference sequence). Trimming at V came to 1 base and at J to 2 bases, leaving 5 bases not matched to a gene. The CDR3 is CATSRGGSGSNTGELFF. DNA of the CDR3: TGTGCCACCAGCAGAGGAGGTAGCGGGAGTAACACCGGGGAGCTGTTTTTT.

This clonotype was seen just once. This sequence may be a read error, since a much larger clone differs from it by one base. This chain connects TRBV2 to TRBJ2-3; TRBD1 matches at 7 bases. The V segment lost 9 bases and the J segment 6 bases; nucleotides outside the gene matches: 9. The germline V gene has CDR1 SNHLY and CDR2 FYNNEI. The CDR3 contains 13 residues. CDR3 sequence reads: CARRQGTGDTQYF. The CDR3 DNA reads as TGTGCCAGAAGACAGGGCACGGGGGATACGCAGTATTTT.

The chain uses TRBV9 and TRBJ2-1; D is perhaps TRBD2 (6 bases). The V end lost 0 bases, the J end lost 4 bases, and 17 bases lay between the germline ends. The CDR3 covers 17 residues. Looked up from germline, CDR1 is SGDLS and CDR2 is YYNGEE. Written as DNA, the CDR3 is TGTGCCAGCAGCGTAGATGGTGCGGGATCCTGGTACAATGAGCAGTTCTTC. Its translation is CASSVDGAGSWYNEQFF.

There are many counts of this clonotype. The CDR3 is CASSYSSRTGENQPQHF. The DNA of the CDR3 is TGTGCCAGCAGTTACTCGAGTAGGACAGGGGAAAACCAGCCCCAGCATTTT. The V and J genes are TRBV6-6 and TRBJ1-5, with 9 bases matching TRBD1. V dropped 0 bases and J dropped 7; count of bases not matched to a gene: 10. CDR1 and CDR2 from the germline V gene are MNHNY and SVGAGI (reference sequence). CDR3 length: 17 amino acids.

Comment on this clonotype: This clone may be a read error of a much larger clone one base away. This sequence joins TRBV15 and TRBJ2-6; tentatively, D is TRBD2 (5 bases). CDR1 and CDR2 (germline): LNHNV, YYDKDF (reference sequence). CDR3 size: 15 residues. V was trimmed by 11 bases and J by 0 bases, leaving 14 bases between them. CDR3 sequence: CAAGIRRSGANVLTF. The DNA for the CDR3 is TGTGCCGCCGGGATTAGGCGCTCTGGGGCCAACGTCCTGACTTTC.

The rearrangement joins TRBV25-1 to TRBJ2-1; tentatively, D is TRBD1 (5 bases). Trimming took off 2 bases at V and 7 bases at J, with 18 bases between the two ends. Germline V lookup: CDR1 MGHDK, CDR2 SYGVNS. CDR3 size: 16 residues. CDR3 sequence reads: CASSELGASMANEQFF. CDR3 DNA: TGTGCCAGCAGTGAACTAGGGGCCTCGATGGCGAATGAGCAGTTCTTC.

This clonotype has a count of ten or more. Written as DNA, the CDR3 is TGCGCCAGCAGCTCCCGACAGGGTGAGATCGCAGATACGCAGTATTTT. As protein: CASSSRQGEIADTQYF. The chain joins TRBV5-1 to TRBJ2-3; 7 bases agree with TRBD1. The CDR3 loop spans 16 amino acids. From germline, CDR1 is SGHRS and CDR2 YFSETQ. The V gene end was trimmed by 3 bases and the J gene end by 4 bases; junction bases not matched to a gene: 11.

The V and J genes are TRBV7-9 and TRBJ1-1; the D is unclear. This CDR3 has 12 amino acids. Trimming took 2 bases from V and 10 from J, leaving 11 bases between them. Germline CDR1 SEHNR, CDR2 FQNEAQ (reference sequence). DNA for the CDR3: TGTGCCAGCAGCTTATATGGCGAAGGAGCTTTCTTT. It codes for CASSLYGEGAFF.

The sample holds a few counts of this clonotype. This chain joins TRBV6-5 and TRBJ2-2; D not certain. Deletions cut 4 bases from V and 8 bases from J, with 11 bases between. This CDR3 has 13 residues. Germline V CDR1 and CDR2: MNHEY, SVGAGI. The CDR3 DNA reads as TGTGCCAGCAGTTTCAAACCAATGGGGGAGCTGTTTTTT. It yields the protein CASSFKPMGELFF.

With respect to this clonotype: This clone may be a read error of a much larger clone one base away. CDR3 coding DNA: TGTGCCAGCAGCCCCAGACTAGCGGGAAAATTACGGTACAATGAGCGGTTCTTC. Its protein product is CASSPRLAGKLRYNERFF. The V call is TRBV7-2, the J call TRBJ2-1; 11 bases fit TRBD2. Germline V gives CDR1 SGHTA, CDR2 FQGNSA. The CDR3 contains 18 residues. The full variable domain, its missing parts supplied by reference TRBV7-2 and TRBJ2-1, is GAGVSQSPSNKVTEKGKDVELRCDPISGHTALYWYRQSLGQGLEFLIYFQGNSAPDKSGLPSDRFSAERTGGSVSTLTIQRTQQEDSAVYLCASSPRLAGKLRYNERFFGPGTRLTVL.

This clonotype was observed many times. Written as DNA, the CDR3 is TGCAGTGCTCTACTAGGCGCTAGCGGCACAGATACGCAGTATTTT. It is translated as CSALLGASGTDTQYF. The chain employs TRBV20-1 and TRBJ2-3, with a possible D match to TRBD2 (6 bases). The CDR3 consists of 15 residues. The V and J ends lost 5 bases and 1 base respectively, with 16 bases between them. Looked up from germline, CDR1 is DFQATT and CDR2 is SNEGSKA (reference sequence).

The chain couples TRBV10-3 to TRBJ2-7; a weak D match, TRBD2 (7 bases). The J call may be in error: the DNA end matches TRBJ2-4 better. The CDR3 contains 14 residues. In germline, CDR1 is ENHRY, CDR2 SYGVKD. CDR3 in DNA: TGTGCCATCAGTGAAGTACAGGGAGGGAACATTCAGTACTTC. This sequence encodes CAISEVQGGNIQYF.

This clonotype was seen at least ten times. The chain carries TRBV2 and TRBJ2-7; tentatively, D is TRBD1 or TRBD2 (6 bases each). The CDR3 contains 14 residues. Germline V gene sequence: CDR1 SNHLY, CDR2 FYNNEI. The ends were cut back, 6 bases at V and 4 bases at J, with 16 bases in the middle. The CDR3 DNA reads TGTGCCAGCAGGGGAGTGGGGGGCTTGTACGAGCAGTACTTC. This codes for CASRGVGGLYEQYF.

This clonotype came up many times. The gene calls are TRBV12-3 or TRBV12-4 and TRBJ1-2; D is perhaps TRBD1 (5 bases). The CDR3 contains 14 residues. V was shortened by 3 bases and J by 4 bases, with 12 bases between the two germline ends. The CDR3 here is CASSFSDKSYGYTF. CDR3 bases: TGTGCCAGCAGTTTTTCGGACAAGAGCTATGGCTACACCTTC.